This T cell receptor beta chain is from a study of cytomegalovirus exposure and HLA in healthy donors. Study information: A preliminary data release comprised around 90 million unique TCRs obtained from HLA-typed donors.

The PCR employed 60 Vbeta primers together with 13 Jbeta primers. TCRdb keeps only in-frame clones here, not all; method: immunoSEQ multiplex PCR. The sample has 100,000 to 150,000 clones, around three quarters seen once. Regarding this clone: Its antigen is still unknown.

Study outcomes and limitations: Earlier analysis yielded a pattern in which most TCR beta V segments were productive about 90% or about 30% of the time.

The V end lost 0 bases, the J end lost 4 bases, and 10 bases lay between the germline ends. The CDR3 sequence is 15 residues long. Germline CDR1 reads SGHDN; CDR2 reads FVKESK. The rearrangement links TRBV14 to TRBJ2-1; possible D gene TRBD1, 7 bases. The sequence derives from a male donor in good health and CMV-seronegative. The sample was PBMCs. CDR3: CASSQEPGGYNEQFF. The CDR3 coding sequence is TGTGCCAGCAGCCAAGAGCCAGGGGGGTACAATGAGCAGTTCTTC.